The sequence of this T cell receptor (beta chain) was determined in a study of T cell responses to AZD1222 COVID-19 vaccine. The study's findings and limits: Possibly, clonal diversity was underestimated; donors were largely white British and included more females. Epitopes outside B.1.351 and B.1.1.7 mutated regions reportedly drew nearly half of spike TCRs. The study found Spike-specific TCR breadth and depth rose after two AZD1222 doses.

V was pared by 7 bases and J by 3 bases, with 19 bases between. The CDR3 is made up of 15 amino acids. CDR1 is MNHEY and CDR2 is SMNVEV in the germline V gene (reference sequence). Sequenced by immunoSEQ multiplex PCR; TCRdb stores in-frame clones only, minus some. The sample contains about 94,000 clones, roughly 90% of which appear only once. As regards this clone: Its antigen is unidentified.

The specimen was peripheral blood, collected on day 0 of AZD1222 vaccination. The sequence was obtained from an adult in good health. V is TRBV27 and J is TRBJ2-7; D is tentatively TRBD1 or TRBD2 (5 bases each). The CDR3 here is CASTLSTGTFYEQYF. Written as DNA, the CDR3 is TGTGCCAGCACCCTCTCCACCGGGACCTTCTACGAGCAGTACTTC.